Listed here are 25 T cell receptor beta chains from one sample, sequenced in a study of beta chain features in type 1 diabetes. Study-wide results and limits: TCRB CDR3s were moderately but significantly shorter in Type 1 diabetes patients in all four CD4+ subsets.

Antigens for these TCRs are unknown. The authors reverse transcribed all of the isolated RNA, so sequencing captured expressed TCRB transcripts. Clones were sequenced by immunoSEQ multiplex PCR, and TCRdb holds only the in-frame ones, with some missing. Of under 400,000 clones listed, around an eighth are singletons. Sequenced material: naive CD4+ T cells from blood. These receptors were taken from a woman aged 18-29 years with type 1 diabetes.

This clone was counted once. The chain combines TRBV7-2 with TRBJ1-5, with 7 bases that match TRBD1. Losses at the gene ends were 4 bases for V and 6 bases for J; bases not matched to a gene: 6. CDR1 and CDR2 (germline): SGHTA, FQGNSA. The CDR3 has 14 amino acids. This CDR3 is CASSSRTGTQPQHF. The CDR3 DNA is TGTGCCAGCAGCTCCCGGACAGGTACTCAGCCCCAGCATTTT.

V and J are TRBV15 and TRBJ1-6; D uncertain. The germline V gene encodes CDR1 LNHNV and CDR2 YYDKDF (reference sequence). V shed 3 bases and J shed 0 bases, with 12 bases lying between them. The CDR3 length is 17 residues. The CDR3 DNA reads as TGTGCCACCAGCAGGGAAGAAGGGAGCTCCTATAATTCACCCCTCCACTTT. Translating gives CATSREEGSSYNSPLHF.

This rearrangement joins TRBV30 to TRBJ2-7, with a tentative D call TRBD2 (6 bases). The germline CDR1 and CDR2 sequences are GTSNPN and SVGIG (reference sequence). The germline V and J ends were trimmed by 3 bases and 6 bases, with 18 bases remaining between them. The CDR3 has 14 residues. The CDR3 coding sequence is TGTGCCTGGAGCAAGGTGGGGGGACGGGGCGAGCAGTACTTC. Translated, it gives CAWSKVGGRGEQYF.

V gene TRBV9 combines with J gene TRBJ2-3; TRBD2 matches at 8 bases. The V segment lost 0 bases and the J segment 2 bases; nucleotides outside the gene matches: 5. Germline V CDR1 and CDR2: SGDLS, YYNGEE. The CDR3 extends over 16 amino acids. The CDR3 protein is CASSVGVAGSTDTQYF. In DNA, the CDR3 is TGTGCCAGCAGCGTAGGGGTAGCGGGATCCACAGATACGCAGTATTTT.

The rearrangement uses TRBV1 and TRBJ2-1; the table assigns TRBD2, which was not confirmed against the DNA. TRBV1 is a documented pseudogene. This CDR3 is 19 amino acids long. For the CDR3, the DNA is TGCACCAGCAGCCAAGAACCCCTAGCGGGACCGAGCTCCTACAATGAGCAGTTCTTC. Its translation: CTSSQEPLAGPSSYNEQFF.

This clone occurred a few times. The chain recombines TRBV7-2 with TRBJ2-2; D perhaps matches TRBD2 (5 bases). V lost 6 bases and J lost 0, with 11 bases in between. Germline CDR1 SGHTA, CDR2 FQGNSA. The CDR3 is 15 amino acids. CDR3 DNA: TGTGCCAGCAGGAGAGCGGTCGCGAACACCGGGGAGCTGTTTTTT. This gives the protein CASRRAVANTGELFF. Full variable domain (outside the CDR3, taken from reference TRBV7-2 and TRBJ2-2): GAGVSQSPSNKVTEKGKDVELRCDPISGHTALYWYRQSLGQGLEFLIYFQGNSAPDKSGLPSDRFSAERTGGSVSTLTIQRTQQEDSAVYLCASRRAVANTGELFFGEGSRLTVL.

The gene calls are TRBV5-1 and TRBJ2-5; weak D call: TRBD2 (6 bases). Trimming cost V 3 bases and J 3 bases, with 12 bases left between them. The CDR3 runs 14 residues. The germline V gene has CDR1 SGHRS and CDR2 YFSETQ. DNA of the CDR3: TGCGCCAGCAGCTCCGGGACTGACAAAGAGACCCAGTACTTC. Its translation: CASSSGTDKETQYF. Drawing the rest from reference TRBV5-1 and TRBJ2-5, the complete variable domain is KAGVTQTPRYLIKTRGQQVTLSCSPISGHRSVSWYQQTPGQGLQFLFEYFSETQRNKGNFPGRFSGRQFSNSRSEMNVSTLELGDSALYLCASSSGTDKETQYFGPGTRLLVL.

This clone has more than one count but fewer than ten. This chain joins TRBV6-1 and TRBJ2-7; D is uncertain. V was cut by 7 bases and J by 2 bases, with 3 bases left in between. The CDR3 runs 10 residues. CDR1 is MNHNS and CDR2 is SASEGT in the germline V gene. Here the CDR3 reads CASNTYEQYF. The DNA for the CDR3 is TGTGCCAGCAATACCTACGAGCAGTACTTC.

This clone was detected a few times. This sequence joins TRBV6-5 and TRBJ2-7, with TRBD1 as a possible D gene (6 bases). Germline V gives CDR1 MNHEY, CDR2 SVGAGI. There are 15 residues in the CDR3. Trimming pared 0 bases from V and 3 bases from J, leaving 12 bases between. CDR3 in amino acids: CASSYSRRGGYEQYF. Written as DNA, the CDR3 is TGTGCCAGCAGTTACTCCCGCAGGGGCGGCTACGAGCAGTACTTC.

A few counts support this clone. V is TRBV19 and J is TRBJ1-1; 8 bases align to TRBD1. J lost 1 base, V lost 6 bases, and 7 bases had no gene match. Germline CDR1 and CDR2: LNHDA and SQIVND (reference sequence). CDR3 size: 15 residues. The CDR3 region is CASRPRTGKNTEAFF. CDR3 nucleotide sequence: TGTGCCAGTAGGCCACGGACAGGGAAGAACACTGAAGCTTTCTTT.

The V and J genes are TRBV28 and TRBJ1-1, with D unresolved. V lost 5 bases and J 1 base, leaving 11 bases between the germline ends. The CDR3 totals 14 residues. Germline V gene data show CDR1 as MDHEN and CDR2 as SYDVKM. The CDR3: CASSPAGGNTEAFF. The CDR3 DNA reads as TGTGCCAGCAGTCCTGCGGGCGGGAACACTGAAGCTTTCTTT.

The V call is TRBV19, the J call TRBJ2-6; 8 positions match TRBD1. The length of the CDR3 is 19 residues. J gave up 0 bases and V 4 bases, and 11 bases lay outside the gene matches. Germline V gives CDR1 LNHDA, CDR2 SQIVND (reference sequence). The DNA for the CDR3 is TGTGCCAGTAGTACCCGACCGGGACAGGTAATCTCTGGGGCCAACGTCCTGACTTTC. Its protein product is CASSTRPGQVISGANVLTF.

The J gene is TRBJ1-3, the V gene TRBV5-6, with 12 bases that match TRBD1. The germline V gene encodes CDR1 SGHDT and CDR2 YYEEEE. The length of the CDR3 is 15 residues. V gave up 4 bases and J gave up 4 bases; unmatched junction bases: 3. As DNA, the CDR3 is TGTGCCAGCAGCGCGGGACAGGGGGCCGGAAACACCATATATTTT. Residues: CASSAGQGAGNTIYF.

The gene calls are TRBV9 and TRBJ1-5; perhaps TRBD1 as D (5 bases). The CDR3 contains 16 residues. Germline V gene data show CDR1 as SGDLS and CDR2 as YYNGEE. V shed 5 bases and J shed 6 bases, with 21 bases lying between them. The CDR3 nucleotides read TGTGCCAGCAGTCCCGGGGGGGATGGGTTTGGTCAGCCCCAGCATTTT. Protein sequence: CASSPGGDGFGQPQHF.

J is TRBJ2-1 and V is TRBV5-4, with 8 bases matching TRBD2. After removal of 3 bases from V and 10 bases from J, the junction contained 12 bases not matched to a gene. Per the germline V gene, CDR1 is SGHNT and CDR2 is YYREEE (reference sequence). This CDR3 has 15 amino acids. CDR3 DNA: TGTGCCAGCAGCTCCCGGACTAGCAAGGGGGGGGAGCAGTTCTTC. This gives the protein CASSSRTSKGGEQFF.

The rearrangement links TRBV28 to TRBJ2-5; D remains unclear. CDR3 length: 12 amino acids. V lost 7 bases, J lost 4 bases, and 10 bases lay in between. CDR1 is MDHEN and CDR2 is SYDVKM in the germline V gene. CDR3 amino acids: CASTSFLETQYF. For the CDR3, the DNA is TGTGCCAGCACCTCCTTTTTAGAGACCCAGTACTTC.

This chain joins TRBV6-5 and TRBJ2-5; D gene ambiguous. The CDR3 length is 13 residues. CDR1 MNHEY and CDR2 SVGAGI come from the germline V gene. Deletions cut 2 bases from V and 1 base from J, with 5 bases between. CDR3 nucleotides: TGTGCCAGCAGTTACGCAGTCCAAGAGACCCAGTACTTC. Its protein is CASSYAVQETQYF.

There are a few counts of this clone. The chain links TRBV5-1 to TRBJ2-3; 10 bases are a match to TRBD1. Germline V lookup: CDR1 SGHRS, CDR2 YFSETQ. This CDR3 has 16 residues. V lost 4 bases and J lost 2; bases outside the gene matches: 7. CDR3: CASSPGGQGFTDTQYF. CDR3 nucleotides: TGCGCCAGCAGCCCTGGGGGACAGGGGTTCACAGATACGCAGTATTTT. The full variable domain, its missing parts supplied by reference TRBV5-1 and TRBJ2-3, is KAGVTQTPRYLIKTRGQQVTLSCSPISGHRSVSWYQQTPGQGLQFLFEYFSETQRNKGNFPGRFSGRQFSNSRSEMNVSTLELGDSALYLCASSPGGQGFTDTQYFGPGTRLTVL.

This clone appeared a few times. This chain uses TRBV10-3 with TRBJ2-1, with 12 bases fitting TRBD2. Germline-derived CDR1 and CDR2 are ENHRY and SYGVKD. V shed 5 bases, J shed 6 bases, and the junction held 5 bases outside the gene matches. There are 15 residues in the CDR3. CDR3 residues: CAISLAGGASNEQFF. The CDR3 coding sequence is TGTGCCATCAGTCTAGCGGGAGGGGCTAGCAATGAGCAGTTCTTC.

This clone was picked up a small number of times. The chain uses TRBV7-9 and TRBJ2-4, with 12 bases lining up with TRBD2. The V gene's germline CDR1 is SEHNR and CDR2 FQNEAQ (reference sequence). This CDR3 region has 19 residues. J lost 0 bases, V lost 3 bases, and 9 bases had no gene match. The CDR3 spells CASSFSGLAGPLAKNIQYF. In nucleotides, the CDR3 is TGTGCCAGCAGCTTTAGTGGACTAGCGGGACCTCTAGCCAAAAACATTCAGTACTTC. The full variable domain, completed using reference TRBV7-9 and TRBJ2-4, is DTGVSQNPRHKITKRGQNVTFRCDPISEHNRLYWYRQTLGQGPEFLTYFQNEAQLEKSRLLSDRFSAERPKGSFSTLEIQRTEQGDSAMYLCASSFSGLAGPLAKNIQYFGAGTRLSVL.

This clone has a handful of counts. The rearrangement uses TRBV15 and TRBJ2-1; 10 nucleotides agree with TRBD2. After removal of 2 bases from V and 7 bases from J, the junction contained 5 bases not matched to a gene. CDR1 and CDR2 (germline): LNHNV, YYDKDF (reference sequence). The CDR3 extends over 15 amino acids. The CDR3 sequence is CATSRLAGGENEQFF. The CDR3 DNA reads as TGTGCCACCAGCAGATTAGCGGGAGGAGAGAATGAGCAGTTCTTC.

In this sample, this clone turned up a few times. The rearrangement joins TRBV28 to TRBJ2-3, with D tentatively TRBD2 (5 bases). The CDR3 length is 16 residues. V was trimmed by 4 bases and J by 1 base, leaving 15 bases between them. CDR1 MDHEN and CDR2 SYDVKM come from the germline V gene. The CDR3 coding sequence is TGTGCCAGCAGTTCTGTGAGAGAGGGTGGCACAGATACGCAGTATTTT. Translation: CASSSVREGGTDTQYF.

The J gene is TRBJ1-3, the V gene TRBV28; tentatively, D is TRBD1 (5 bases). The germline gives CDR1 MDHEN, CDR2 SYDVKM. The CDR3 length is 14 residues. Trimming removed 5 bases from V and 8 bases from J, with 16 bases in between. CDR3 loop: CASSASDGRDTIYF. CDR3 in DNA: TGTGCCAGCAGTGCCTCGGACGGCAGGGACACCATATATTTT.

The chain joins TRBV4-3 to TRBJ2-3; 7 nucleotides align to TRBD1. Germline V gene lookup returns CDR1 LGHNA and CDR2 YSLEER. This CDR3 spans 16 amino acids. After removal of 2 bases from V and 4 bases from J, the junction contained 9 bases not matched to a gene. CDR3 in amino acids: CASSQRGQRDADTQYF. The CDR3 DNA reads TGCGCCAGCAGCCAAAGGGGGCAACGGGACGCAGATACGCAGTATTTT.

The chain recombines TRBV29-1 with TRBJ2-5; D is perhaps TRBD1 or TRBD2 (5 bases each). Matching the DNA end better, TRBJ2-7 makes the J call doubtful. CDR1 is SQVTM and CDR2 is ANQGSEA in the germline V gene. This CDR3 region has 15 residues. The CDR3 DNA sequence: TGCAGCGTGACCCCCTCCCCGGGACGGGACTACGAGCAGTACTTC. Residues: CSVTPSPGRDYEQYF.